These 8 T cell receptor beta chains originate from one sample sequenced in a study of CXCR3-negative and CXCR3-positive naive CD8 T cells. No antigens are known for them. Study outcomes and limitations: Greater hydrophobicity was found in TRB CDR3s of CXCR3-positive naive cells than of CXCR3-negative naive cells.

The TRB libraries of cDNA were built by UMI-labeled 5' RACE. Each CDR3 protein gets one entry in TCRdb, which reprocessed the 5' RACE reads and gives no DNA. The sample table sets out about 130,000 distinct CDR3 sequences. Sequenced: naive CXCR3+ CD8+ T cells from blood. Subset in this sample: CD45RO-CCR7+CD27+CD95- naive CD8+ T cells expressing CXCR3 (TNR3+). These receptors all come from a human donor in good health. Some clones in this sample may be carry-over from other donors' samples.

The chain uses TRBV29-1 and TRBJ2-2; the TCRdb D gene call, TRBD2, has no DNA to confirm it. CDR3 size: 14 residues. The germline V gene has CDR1 SQVTM and CDR2 ANQGSEA. The CDR3 is CSVEQGVGSGELFF.

The V and J genes are TRBV2 and TRBJ2-1; TCRdb gives TRBD1 as the D gene, but with no DNA this cannot be confirmed. This CDR3 is 11 amino acids long. The germline V gene has CDR1 SNHLY and CDR2 FYNNEI. The CDR3 loop is CASNAGTGQFF.

This chain links TRBV4-1 with TRBJ2-5. CDR3 length: 15 residues. Germline loops: CDR1 MGHRA, CDR2 YSYEKL. The CDR3 protein is CASSQGITAQETQYF.

CDR3 amino acids: CASSQWTVAYEQYF. V usage is TRBV4-1 and J usage is TRBJ2-7. Germline V gene lookup returns CDR1 MGHRA and CDR2 YSYEKL. The CDR3 sequence is 14 residues long.

The rearrangement joins TRBV12-3 or TRBV12-4 to TRBJ2-5; the D call from TCRdb, TRBD1, cannot be confirmed without DNA. The CDR3 length is 16 residues. This CDR3 reads CASSQSGTKSQETQYF.

CDR3 loop: CASSLGVGYQPQHF. The chain links TRBV12-3 or TRBV12-4 to TRBJ1-5. This CDR3 comprises 14 residues.

The chain couples TRBV7-3 to TRBJ1-1; TCRdb gives TRBD1 as the D gene, but with no DNA this cannot be confirmed. Germline V lookup: CDR1 SGHTA, CDR2 FQGTGA. CDR3 length: 14 amino acids. The CDR3 sequence: CASSLRGTDTEAFF.

V and J are TRBV6-5 and TRBJ2-7; checking the TCRdb D call of TRBD2 is not possible without DNA. This CDR3 comprises 14 residues. Germline V gives CDR1 MNHEY, CDR2 SVGAGI. The CDR3 spells CASSYRRGDYEQYF.